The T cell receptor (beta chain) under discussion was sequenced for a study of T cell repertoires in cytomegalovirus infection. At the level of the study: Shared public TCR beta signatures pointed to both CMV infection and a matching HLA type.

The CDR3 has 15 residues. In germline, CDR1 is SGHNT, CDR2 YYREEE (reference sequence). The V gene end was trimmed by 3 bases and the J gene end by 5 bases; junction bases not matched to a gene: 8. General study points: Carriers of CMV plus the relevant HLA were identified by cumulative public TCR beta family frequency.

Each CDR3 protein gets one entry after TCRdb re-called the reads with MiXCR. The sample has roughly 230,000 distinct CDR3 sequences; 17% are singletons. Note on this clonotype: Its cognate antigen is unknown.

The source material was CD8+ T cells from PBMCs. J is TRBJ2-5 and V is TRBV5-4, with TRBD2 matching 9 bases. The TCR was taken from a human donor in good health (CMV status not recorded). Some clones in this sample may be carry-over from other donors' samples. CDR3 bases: TGTGCCAGCAGCTATCCGGGACTAGCAGTTGAGACCCAGTACTTC. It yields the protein CASSYPGLAVETQYF.